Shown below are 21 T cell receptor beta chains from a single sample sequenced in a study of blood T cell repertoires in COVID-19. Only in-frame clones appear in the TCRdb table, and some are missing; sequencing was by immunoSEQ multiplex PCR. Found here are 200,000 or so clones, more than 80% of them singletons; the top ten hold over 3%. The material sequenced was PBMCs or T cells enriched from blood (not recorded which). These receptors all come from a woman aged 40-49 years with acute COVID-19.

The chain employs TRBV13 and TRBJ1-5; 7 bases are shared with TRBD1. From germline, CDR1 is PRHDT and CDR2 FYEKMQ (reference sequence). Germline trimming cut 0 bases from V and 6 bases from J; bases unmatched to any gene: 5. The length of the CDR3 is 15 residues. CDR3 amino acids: CASSLGRGSSQPQHF. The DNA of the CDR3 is TGTGCCAGCAGCTTAGGCAGGGGGTCGAGTCAGCCCCAGCATTTT.

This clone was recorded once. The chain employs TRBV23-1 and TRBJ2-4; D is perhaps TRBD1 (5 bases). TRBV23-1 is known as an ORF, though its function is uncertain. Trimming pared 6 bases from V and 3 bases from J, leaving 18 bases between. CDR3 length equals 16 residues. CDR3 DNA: TGCGCCAGCAGCCAAGATGGACATATGGTCAAAAACATTCAGTACTTC. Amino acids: CASSQDGHMVKNIQYF.

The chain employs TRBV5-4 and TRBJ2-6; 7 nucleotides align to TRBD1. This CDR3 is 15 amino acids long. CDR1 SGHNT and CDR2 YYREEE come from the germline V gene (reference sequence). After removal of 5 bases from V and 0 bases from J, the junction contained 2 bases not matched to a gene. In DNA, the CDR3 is TGTGCCAGCAGTGACAGGGTCTCTGGGGCCAACGTCCTGACTTTC. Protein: CASSDRVSGANVLTF.

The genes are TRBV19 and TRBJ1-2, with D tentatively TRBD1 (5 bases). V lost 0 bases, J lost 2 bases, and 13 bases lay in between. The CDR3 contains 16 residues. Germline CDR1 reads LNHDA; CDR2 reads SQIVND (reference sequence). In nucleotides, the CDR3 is TGTGCCAGTAGTATAGATTGGGGCACTCGAAACTATGGCTACACCTTC. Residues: CASSIDWGTRNYGYTF. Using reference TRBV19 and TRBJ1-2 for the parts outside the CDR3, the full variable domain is DGGITQSPKYLFRKEGQNVTLSCEQNLNHDAMYWYRQDPGQGLRLIYYSQIVNDFQKGDIAEGYSVSREKKESFPLTVTSAQKNPTAFYLCASSIDWGTRNYGYTFGSGTRLTVV.

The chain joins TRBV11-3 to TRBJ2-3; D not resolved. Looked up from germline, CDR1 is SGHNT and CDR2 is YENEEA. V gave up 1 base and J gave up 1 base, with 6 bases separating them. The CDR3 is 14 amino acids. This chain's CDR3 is CASSLGGRTDTQYF. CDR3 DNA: TGTGCCAGCAGCTTAGGAGGTCGCACAGATACGCAGTATTTT.

CDR3 sequence (DNA): TGTGCCAGCAGCGCGGGACAGAGCAATCAGCCCCAGCATTTT. It codes for CASSAGQSNQPQHF. The gene calls are TRBV9 and TRBJ1-5, with 7 bases matching TRBD1. The germline CDR1 and CDR2 sequences are SGDLS and YYNGEE. The length of the CDR3 is 14 residues. The trim removed 3 bases at V and 1 base at J, leaving 1 base unmatched.

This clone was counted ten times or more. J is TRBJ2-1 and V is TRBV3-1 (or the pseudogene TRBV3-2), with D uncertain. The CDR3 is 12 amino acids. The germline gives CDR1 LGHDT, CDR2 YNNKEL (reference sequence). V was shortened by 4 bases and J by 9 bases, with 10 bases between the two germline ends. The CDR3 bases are TGTGCCAGCAGCCTCCAGCCGGGTGAGCAGTTCTTC. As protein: CASSLQPGEQFF.

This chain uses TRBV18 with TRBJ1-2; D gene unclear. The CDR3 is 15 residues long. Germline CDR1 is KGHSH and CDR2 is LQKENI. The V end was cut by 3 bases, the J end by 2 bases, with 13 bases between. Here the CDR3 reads CASSPAADKNYGYTF. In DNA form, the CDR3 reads TGTGCCAGCTCACCCGCGGCGGATAAGAACTATGGCTACACCTTC.

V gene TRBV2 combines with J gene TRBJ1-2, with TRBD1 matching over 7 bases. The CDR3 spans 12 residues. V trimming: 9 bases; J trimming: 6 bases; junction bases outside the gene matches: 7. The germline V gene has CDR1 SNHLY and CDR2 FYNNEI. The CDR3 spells CAREGQADGYTF. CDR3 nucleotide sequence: TGTGCCAGAGAAGGACAGGCAGATGGCTACACCTTC.

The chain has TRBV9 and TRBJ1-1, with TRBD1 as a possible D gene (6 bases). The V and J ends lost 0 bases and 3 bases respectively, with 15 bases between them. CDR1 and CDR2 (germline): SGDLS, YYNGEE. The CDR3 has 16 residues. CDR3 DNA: TGTGCCAGCAGCGTAGGGGTGGGGGCGTGGGACACTGAAGCTTTCTTT. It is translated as CASSVGVGAWDTEAFF.

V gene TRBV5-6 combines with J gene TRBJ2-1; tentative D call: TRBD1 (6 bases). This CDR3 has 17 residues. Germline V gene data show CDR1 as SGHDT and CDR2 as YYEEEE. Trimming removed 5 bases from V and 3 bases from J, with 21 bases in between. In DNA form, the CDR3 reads TGTGCCAGCAGGCGACGAACCGGGACACCGGTCTACAATGAGCAGTTCTTC. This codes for CASRRRTGTPVYNEQFF.

The CDR3 coding sequence is TGCGCCAGCAGCTTGGGTGAGGGCTATGGCTACACCTTC. Protein sequence: CASSLGEGYGYTF. The rearrangement uses TRBV5-1 and TRBJ1-2, with D unresolved. This CDR3 contains 13 residues. The V and J ends lost 0 bases and 4 bases respectively, with 7 bases between them. Germline CDR1 is SGHRS and CDR2 is YFSETQ. The full variable domain, rest sourced from reference TRBV5-1 and TRBJ1-2, is KAGVTQTPRYLIKTRGQQVTLSCSPISGHRSVSWYQQTPGQGLQFLFEYFSETQRNKGNFPGRFSGRQFSNSRSEMNVSTLELGDSALYLCASSLGEGYGYTFGSGTRLTVV.

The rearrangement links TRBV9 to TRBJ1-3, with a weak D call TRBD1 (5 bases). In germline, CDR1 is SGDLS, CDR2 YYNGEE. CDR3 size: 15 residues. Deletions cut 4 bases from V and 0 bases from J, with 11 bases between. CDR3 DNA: TGTGCCAGCAGCACCACCGGGGGCTCTGGAAACACCATATATTTT. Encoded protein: CASSTTGGSGNTIYF.

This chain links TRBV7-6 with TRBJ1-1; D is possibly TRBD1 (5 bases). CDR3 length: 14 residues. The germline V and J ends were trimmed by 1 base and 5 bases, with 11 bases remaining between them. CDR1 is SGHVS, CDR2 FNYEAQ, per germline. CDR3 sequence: CASSLGQGKTEAFF. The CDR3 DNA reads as TGTGCCAGCAGCTTAGGGCAGGGAAAGACTGAAGCTTTCTTT.

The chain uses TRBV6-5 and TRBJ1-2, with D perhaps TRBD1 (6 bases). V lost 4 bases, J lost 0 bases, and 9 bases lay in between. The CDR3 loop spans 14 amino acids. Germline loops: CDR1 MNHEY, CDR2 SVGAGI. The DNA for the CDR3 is TGTGCCAGCAGTTTGGACAGAACTAACTATGGCTACACCTTC. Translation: CASSLDRTNYGYTF.

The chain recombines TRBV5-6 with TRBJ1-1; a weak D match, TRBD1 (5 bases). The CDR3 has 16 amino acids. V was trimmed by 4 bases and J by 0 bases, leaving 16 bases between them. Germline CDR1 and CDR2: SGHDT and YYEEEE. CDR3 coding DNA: TGTGCCAGCAGCGGGAAGAGACAGCATATGAACACTGAAGCTTTCTTT. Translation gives CASSGKRQHMNTEAFF.

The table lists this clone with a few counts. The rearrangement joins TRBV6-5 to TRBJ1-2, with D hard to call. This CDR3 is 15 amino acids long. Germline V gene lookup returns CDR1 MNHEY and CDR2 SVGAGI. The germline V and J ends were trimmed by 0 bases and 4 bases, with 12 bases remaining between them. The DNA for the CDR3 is TGTGCCAGCAGTTACTCTATTGGCGGCTTCTATGGCTACACCTTC. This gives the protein CASSYSIGGFYGYTF.

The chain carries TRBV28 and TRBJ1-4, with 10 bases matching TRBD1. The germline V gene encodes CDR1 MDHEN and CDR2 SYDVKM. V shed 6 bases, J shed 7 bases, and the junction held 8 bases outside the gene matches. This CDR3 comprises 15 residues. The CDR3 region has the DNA TGTGCCAGCAGCCTAGACAGGGGGCAGGGTGAAAAACTGTTTTTT. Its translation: CASSLDRGQGEKLFF.

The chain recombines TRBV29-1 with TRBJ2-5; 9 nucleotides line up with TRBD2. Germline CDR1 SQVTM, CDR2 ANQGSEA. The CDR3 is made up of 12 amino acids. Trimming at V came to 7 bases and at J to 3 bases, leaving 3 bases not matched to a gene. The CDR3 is CSGKRGEETQYF. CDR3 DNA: TGCAGCGGAAAGCGGGGGGAAGAGACCCAGTACTTC. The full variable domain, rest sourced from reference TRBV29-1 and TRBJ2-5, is SAVISQKPSRDICQRGTSLTIQCQVDSQVTMMFWYRQQPGQSLTLIATANQGSEATYESGFVIDKFPISRPNLTFSTLTVSNMSPEDSSIYLCSGKRGEETQYFGPGTRLLVL.

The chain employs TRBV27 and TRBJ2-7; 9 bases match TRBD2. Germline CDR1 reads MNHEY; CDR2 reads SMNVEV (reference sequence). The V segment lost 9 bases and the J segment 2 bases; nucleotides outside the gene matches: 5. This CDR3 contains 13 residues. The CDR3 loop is CASRKRGAYEQYF. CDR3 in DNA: TGTGCCAGTAGGAAGCGGGGGGCCTACGAGCAGTACTTC.

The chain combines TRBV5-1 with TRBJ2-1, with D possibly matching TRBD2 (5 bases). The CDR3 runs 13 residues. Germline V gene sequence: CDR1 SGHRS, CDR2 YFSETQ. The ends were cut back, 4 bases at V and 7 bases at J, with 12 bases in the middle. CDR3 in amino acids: CASSHFGKNEQFF. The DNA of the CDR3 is TGCGCCAGCAGCCACTTCGGGAAAAATGAGCAGTTCTTC.